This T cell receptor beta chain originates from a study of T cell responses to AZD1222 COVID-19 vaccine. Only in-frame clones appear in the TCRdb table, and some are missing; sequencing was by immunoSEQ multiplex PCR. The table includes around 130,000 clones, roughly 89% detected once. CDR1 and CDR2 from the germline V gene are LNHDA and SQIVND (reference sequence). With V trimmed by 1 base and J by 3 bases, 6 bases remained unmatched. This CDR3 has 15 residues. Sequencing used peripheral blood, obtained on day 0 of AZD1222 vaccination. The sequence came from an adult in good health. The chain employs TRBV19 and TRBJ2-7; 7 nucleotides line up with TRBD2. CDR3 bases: TGTGCCAGTAGTATAGCGGGCGGGAGCGGCTACGAGCAGTACTTC. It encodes CASSIAGGSGYEQYF.